This T cell receptor beta chain was captured in a study of monozygotic twins with inflammatory bowel disease. Study-wide points: Healthy co-twins showed greater TCRbeta diversity (inverse Simpson) than IBD patients.

The unique tags termed UMIs, each holding a 6-nucleotide sample barcode, were added by means of template switching. TCRdb derives one entry per CDR3 protein from the 5' RACE reads, leaving out DNA. There are a few hundred thousand distinct CDR3 sequences in the sample, with approximately 2.4% held by the top ten. Germline loops: CDR1 SQVTM, CDR2 ANQGSEA. This CDR3 is 16 amino acids long. For this clonotype: Its antigen remains unknown.

Blood (under 2.6 ml) was collected from every donor individually. Whole blood supplied total RNA, and T cells were not sorted. The sample consisted of blood. J is TRBJ2-2 and V is TRBV29-1; the TCRdb D gene call, TRBD2, has no DNA to confirm it. This sequence was found in a human donor with ulcerative colitis or Crohn's disease, or a healthy co-twin of an affected twin (not recorded which). The CDR3 loop is CSVEDTGGLNTGELFF.